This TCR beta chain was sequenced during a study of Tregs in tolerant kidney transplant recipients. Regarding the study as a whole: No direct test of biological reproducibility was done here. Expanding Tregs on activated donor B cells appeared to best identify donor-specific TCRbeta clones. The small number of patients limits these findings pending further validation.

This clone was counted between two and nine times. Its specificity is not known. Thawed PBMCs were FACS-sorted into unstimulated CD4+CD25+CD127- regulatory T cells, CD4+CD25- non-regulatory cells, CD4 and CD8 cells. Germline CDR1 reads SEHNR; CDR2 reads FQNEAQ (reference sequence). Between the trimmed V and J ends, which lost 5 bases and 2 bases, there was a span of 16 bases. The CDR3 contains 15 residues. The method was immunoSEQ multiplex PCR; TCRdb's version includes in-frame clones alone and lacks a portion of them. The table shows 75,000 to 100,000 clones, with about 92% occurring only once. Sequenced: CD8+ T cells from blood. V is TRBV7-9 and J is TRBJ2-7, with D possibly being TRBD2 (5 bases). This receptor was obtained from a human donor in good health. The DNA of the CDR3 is TGTGCCAGCAGCCCCGACTATTCGGGAACCTACGAGCAGTACTTC. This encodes CASSPDYSGTYEQYF.